One sample yielded the 10 T cell receptor beta chains listed below, sequenced in a study of Graves' ophthalmopathy and Graves' hyperthyroidism. Transcripts of RNA were the source for amplifying TCR beta CDR3 regions. In the first round, RT-PCR was carried out with HTBI primers, and a multiplex PCR formed the second round. TCRdb independently ran MiXCR on the multiplex PCR reads; one entry per CDR3 protein. The table shows almost 400,000 distinct CDR3 sequences, with around 18% occurring only once. Sequencing was performed on peripheral blood. These TCRs come from a woman between 18 and 29 years old with Graves' ophthalmopathy.

This clonotype was observed at least ten times. The gene calls are TRBV6-5 and TRBJ1-6; D remains ambiguous. The germline CDR1 and CDR2 sequences are MNHEY and SVGAGI. Trimming left V 10 bases short and J 9 bases short, with 19 bases between. The CDR3 extends over 14 amino acids. CDR3 sequence (DNA): TGTGCCACCTCGGGCGGACTATCCGGTTCACCCCTCCACTTT. This encodes CATSGGLSGSPLHF.

This clonotype showed up just a few times. For the CDR3, the DNA is TGTGCCAGTAGTATGGGTCGCCTCACTGAAGCTTTCTTT. Translated: CASSMGRLTEAFF. The gene calls are TRBV19 and TRBJ1-1; D call uncertain. Germline CDR1 reads LNHDA; CDR2 reads SQIVND (reference sequence). Trimming took 3 bases from V and 4 from J, leaving 9 bases between them. The CDR3 is 13 amino acids.

About this clonotype itself: One end of the junction is discordant with germline, which a read error may explain. J is TRBJ1-2 and V is TRBV7-3, with 10 positions matching TRBD1. CDR1 and CDR2 from the germline V gene are SGHTA and FQGTGA. This CDR3 spans 15 amino acids. The CDR3 DNA reads as TGTGCCAGCAGCCTAGGCCCGGGACAGGGGCCGGATACCTCCTTC. Amino acids: CASSLGPGQGPDTSF.

This clonotype was picked up many times. This rearrangement joins TRBV11-2 to TRBJ2-7; D possibly corresponds to TRBD2 (7 bases). V lost 5 bases to trimming and J lost 3 bases, with 14 bases between them. CDR3 length equals 14 residues. Per the germline V gene, CDR1 is SGHAT and CDR2 is FQNNGV. The CDR3 DNA reads as TGTGCCAGCAGCACGGAGGGGGGGTACTACGAGCAGTACTTC. The encoded protein is CASSTEGGYYEQYF.

The chain has TRBV12-3 or TRBV12-4 and TRBJ1-1; D ambiguous. The CDR3 runs 14 residues. V lost 3 bases, J lost 4 bases, and 12 bases lay in between. The CDR3: CASSFRTTSTEAFF. CDR3 coding DNA: TGTGCCAGCAGTTTTCGAACCACGTCCACTGAAGCTTTCTTT.

This clonotype was seen repeatedly, ten times or more. V is TRBV4-3 and J is TRBJ2-2; 16 bases align to TRBD2. The CDR3 extends over 18 amino acids. CDR1 LGHNA and CDR2 YSLEER come from the germline V gene. With 3 bases clipped from V and 3 bases from J, the junction kept 4 bases outside the gene matches. CDR3 residues: CASSQGTSGGGHTGELFF. CDR3 nucleotide sequence: TGCGCCAGCAGCCAGGGGACTAGCGGGGGGGGGCACACCGGGGAGCTGTTTTTT.

This clonotype was picked up many times. This chain uses TRBV7-3 with TRBJ2-2, with 8 nucleotides matching TRBD1. V lost 6 bases and J lost 6; bases outside the gene matches: 6. CDR1 is SGHTA and CDR2 is FQGTGA in the germline V gene. This CDR3 region has 14 residues. The CDR3 nucleotides are TGTGCCAGCAGTCCGACAGGGGTTTCCGGGGAGCTGTTTTTT. This codes for CASSPTGVSGELFF. Variable domain in full (rest from reference TRBV7-3 and TRBJ2-2): GAGVSQTPSNKVTEKGKYVELRCDPISGHTALYWYRQSLGQGPEFLIYFQGTGAADDSGLPNDRFFAVRPEGSVSTLKIQRTERGDSAVYLCASSPTGVSGELFFGEGSRLTVL.

This clonotype was found many times. The chain links TRBV20-1 to TRBJ1-6; D remains ambiguous. This CDR3 comprises 14 residues. The germline V gene has CDR1 DFQATT and CDR2 SNEGSKA (reference sequence). V shed 0 bases and J shed 5 bases, with 8 bases lying between them. The CDR3 DNA follows: TGCAGTGCTAGAGAGTTCCGGAATAATTCACCCCTCCACTTT. Amino acids: CSAREFRNNSPLHF.

There are many counts of this clonotype. The genes are TRBV11-2 and TRBJ1-1, with 8 bases fitting TRBD1. Germline CDR1 and CDR2: SGHAT and FQNNGV. CDR3 size: 14 residues. After removal of 5 bases from V and 7 bases from J, the junction contained 9 bases not matched to a gene. CDR3 region: CASSLTGGRGEAFF. DNA of the CDR3: TGTGCCAGCAGCCTTACAGGGGGTAGGGGTGAAGCTTTCTTT. The variable domain in full, with the rest retrieved from reference TRBV11-2 and TRBJ1-1, is EAGVAQSPRYKIIEKRQSVAFWCNPISGHATLYWYQQILGQGPKLLIQFQNNGVVDDSQLPKDRFSAERLKGVDSTLKIQPAKLEDSAVYLCASSLTGGRGEAFFGQGTRLTVV.

This clonotype was seen many times. The chain employs TRBV6-5 and TRBJ1-2, with D unresolved. The CDR3 contains 15 residues. V was pared by 2 bases and J by 7 bases, with 17 bases between. Germline CDR1 is MNHEY and CDR2 is SVGAGI. The CDR3 loop is CASSYVSTSSGGYTF. DNA of the CDR3: TGTGCCAGCAGTTACGTCTCGACTTCTTCAGGTGGCTACACCTTC.